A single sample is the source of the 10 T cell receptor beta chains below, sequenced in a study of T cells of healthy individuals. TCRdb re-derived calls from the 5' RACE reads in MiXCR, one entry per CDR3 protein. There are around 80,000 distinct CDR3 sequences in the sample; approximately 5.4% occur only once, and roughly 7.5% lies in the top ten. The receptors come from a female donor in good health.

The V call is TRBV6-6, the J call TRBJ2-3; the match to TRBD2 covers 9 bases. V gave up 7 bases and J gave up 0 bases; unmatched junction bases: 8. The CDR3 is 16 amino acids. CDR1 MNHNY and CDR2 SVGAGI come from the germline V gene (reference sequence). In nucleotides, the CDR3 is TGTGCCAGCATAAGCGGGAGGACGAGTAGCACAGATACGCAGTATTTT. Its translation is CASISGRTSSTDTQYF.

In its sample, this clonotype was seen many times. For the CDR3, the DNA is TGTGCCAGCAGTTTCCCATGGACAGGGGGCACCAATCAGCCCCAGCATTTT. It translates to CASSFPWTGGTNQPQHF. This chain uses TRBV28 with TRBJ1-5; 11 nucleotides align to TRBD1. The germline gives CDR1 MDHEN, CDR2 SYDVKM. V shed 3 bases and J 3 bases; nucleotides not matched to a gene: 7. The CDR3 spans 17 residues.

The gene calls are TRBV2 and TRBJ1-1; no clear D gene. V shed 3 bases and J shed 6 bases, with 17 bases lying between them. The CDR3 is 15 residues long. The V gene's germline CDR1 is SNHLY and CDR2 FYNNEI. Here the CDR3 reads CASSEPGAASAEAFF. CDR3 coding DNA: TGTGCCAGCAGTGAGCCGGGAGCCGCTAGCGCTGAAGCTTTCTTT.

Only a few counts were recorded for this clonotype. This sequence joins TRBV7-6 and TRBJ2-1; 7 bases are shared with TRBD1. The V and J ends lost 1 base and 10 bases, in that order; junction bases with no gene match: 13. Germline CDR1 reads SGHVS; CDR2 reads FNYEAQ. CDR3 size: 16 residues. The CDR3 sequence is CASSLVAGTVGREQFF. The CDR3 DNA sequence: TGTGCCAGCAGCTTAGTGGCCGGGACAGTGGGAAGGGAGCAGTTCTTC.

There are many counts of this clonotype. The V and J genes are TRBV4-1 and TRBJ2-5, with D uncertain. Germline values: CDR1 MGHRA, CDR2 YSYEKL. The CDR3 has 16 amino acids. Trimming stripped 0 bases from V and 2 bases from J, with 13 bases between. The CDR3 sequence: CASSQEVAQLQETQYF. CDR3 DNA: TGCGCCAGCAGCCAAGAAGTTGCCCAGCTGCAAGAGACCCAGTACTTC.

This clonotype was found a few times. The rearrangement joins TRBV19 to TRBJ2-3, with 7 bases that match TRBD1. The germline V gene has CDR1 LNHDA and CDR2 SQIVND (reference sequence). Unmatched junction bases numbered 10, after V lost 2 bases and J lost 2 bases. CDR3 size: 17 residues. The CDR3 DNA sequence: TGTGCCAGTAGTATAAGGCCCGAGGGGGCCTACACAGATACGCAGTATTTT. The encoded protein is CASSIRPEGAYTDTQYF.

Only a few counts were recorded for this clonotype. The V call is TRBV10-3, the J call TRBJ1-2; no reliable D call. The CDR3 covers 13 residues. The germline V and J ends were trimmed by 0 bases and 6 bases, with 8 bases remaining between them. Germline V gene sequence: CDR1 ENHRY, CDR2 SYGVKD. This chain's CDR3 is CAISESTGDGYTF. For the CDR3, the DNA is TGTGCCATCAGTGAGTCGACGGGCGATGGCTACACCTTC.

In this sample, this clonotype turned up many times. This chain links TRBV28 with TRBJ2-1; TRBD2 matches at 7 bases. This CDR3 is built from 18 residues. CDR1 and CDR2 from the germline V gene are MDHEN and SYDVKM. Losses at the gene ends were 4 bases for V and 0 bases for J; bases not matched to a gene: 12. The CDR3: CASSSWEGRASSYNEQFF. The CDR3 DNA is TGTGCCAGCAGTTCGTGGGAGGGCAGGGCGAGCTCCTACAATGAGCAGTTCTTC. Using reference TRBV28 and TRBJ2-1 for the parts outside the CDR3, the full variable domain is DVKVTQSSRYLVKRTGEKVFLECVQDMDHENMFWYRQDPGLGLRLIYFSYDVKMKEKGDIPEGYSVSREKKERFSLILESASTNQTSMYLCASSSWEGRASSYNEQFFGPGTRLTVL.

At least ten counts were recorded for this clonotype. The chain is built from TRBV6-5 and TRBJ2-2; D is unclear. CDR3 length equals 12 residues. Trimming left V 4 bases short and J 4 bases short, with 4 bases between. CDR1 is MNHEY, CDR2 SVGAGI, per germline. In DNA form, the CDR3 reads TGTGCCAGCAGTTCCATCACCGGGGAGCTGTTTTTT. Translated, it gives CASSSITGELFF.

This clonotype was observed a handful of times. The CDR3 DNA sequence: TGCGCCAGCAGCCAATCCCGGTCGGGGGGCTCGAATCAGCCCCAGCATTTT. This codes for CASSQSRSGGSNQPQHF. The chain recombines TRBV4-3 with TRBJ1-5; possible D gene TRBD1, 6 bases. The V gene lost 2 bases and the J gene lost 4 bases, with 18 bases spanning the gap. The CDR3 runs to 17 residues. Germline-derived CDR1 and CDR2 are LGHNA and YSLEER.